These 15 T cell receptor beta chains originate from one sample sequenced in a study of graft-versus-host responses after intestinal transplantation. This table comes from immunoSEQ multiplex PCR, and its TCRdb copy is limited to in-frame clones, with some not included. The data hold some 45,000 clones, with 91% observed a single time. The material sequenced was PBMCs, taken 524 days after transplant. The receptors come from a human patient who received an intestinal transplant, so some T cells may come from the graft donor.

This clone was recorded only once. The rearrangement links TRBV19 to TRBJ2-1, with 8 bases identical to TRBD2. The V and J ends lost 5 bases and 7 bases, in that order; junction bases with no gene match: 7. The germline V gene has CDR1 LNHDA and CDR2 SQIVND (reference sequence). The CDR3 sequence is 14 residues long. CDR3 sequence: CASSSSGSRNEQFF. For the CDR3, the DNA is TGTGCCAGTAGTTCCAGCGGGAGCAGGAATGAGCAGTTCTTC.

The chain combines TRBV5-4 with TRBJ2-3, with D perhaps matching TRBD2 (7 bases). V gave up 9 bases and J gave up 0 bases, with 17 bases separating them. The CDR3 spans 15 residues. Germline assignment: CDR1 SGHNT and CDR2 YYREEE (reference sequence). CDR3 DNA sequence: TGTGCCACCAGGGGAGGGAGAGGGAGCACAGATACGCAGTATTTT. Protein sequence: CATRGGRGSTDTQYF.

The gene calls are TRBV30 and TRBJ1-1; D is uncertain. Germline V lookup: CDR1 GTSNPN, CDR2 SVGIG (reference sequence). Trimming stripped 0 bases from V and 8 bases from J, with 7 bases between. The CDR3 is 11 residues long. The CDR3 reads CAWSVEGEAFF. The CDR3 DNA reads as TGTGCCTGGAGTGTAGAGGGCGAAGCTTTCTTT. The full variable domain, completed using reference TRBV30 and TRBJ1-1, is SQTIHQWPATLVQPVGSPLSLECTVEGTSNPNLYWYRQAAGRGLQLLFYSVGIGQISSEVPQNLSASRPQDRQFILSSKKLLLSDSGFYLCAWSVEGEAFFGQGTRLTVV.

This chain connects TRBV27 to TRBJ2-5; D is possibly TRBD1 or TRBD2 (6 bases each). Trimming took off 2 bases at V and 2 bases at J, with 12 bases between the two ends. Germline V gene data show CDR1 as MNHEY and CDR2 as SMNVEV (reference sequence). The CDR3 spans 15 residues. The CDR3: CASSLTTRGQETQYF. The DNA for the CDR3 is TGTGCCAGCAGTTTAACGACTAGGGGGCAAGAGACCCAGTACTTC.

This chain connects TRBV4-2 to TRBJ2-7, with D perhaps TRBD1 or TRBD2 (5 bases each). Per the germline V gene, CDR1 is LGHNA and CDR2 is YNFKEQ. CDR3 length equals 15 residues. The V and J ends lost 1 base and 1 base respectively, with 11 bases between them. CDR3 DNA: TGTGCCAGCAGCCAAGGGGGCGGGCCTTCCTACGAGCAGTACTTC. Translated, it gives CASSQGGGPSYEQYF.

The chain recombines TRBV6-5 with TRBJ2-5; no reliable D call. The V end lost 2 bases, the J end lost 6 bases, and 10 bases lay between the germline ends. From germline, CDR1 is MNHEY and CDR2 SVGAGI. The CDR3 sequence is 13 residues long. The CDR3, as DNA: TGTGCCAGCAGTTACGGGGTGGGAAAGACCCAGTACTTC. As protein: CASSYGVGKTQYF.

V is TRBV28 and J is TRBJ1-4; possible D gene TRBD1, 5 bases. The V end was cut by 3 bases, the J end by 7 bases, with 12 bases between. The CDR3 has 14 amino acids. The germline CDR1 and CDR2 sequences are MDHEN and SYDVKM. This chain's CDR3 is CASSFLGRTEKLFF. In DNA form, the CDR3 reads TGTGCCAGCAGTTTTTTGGGACGTACTGAAAAACTGTTTTTT.

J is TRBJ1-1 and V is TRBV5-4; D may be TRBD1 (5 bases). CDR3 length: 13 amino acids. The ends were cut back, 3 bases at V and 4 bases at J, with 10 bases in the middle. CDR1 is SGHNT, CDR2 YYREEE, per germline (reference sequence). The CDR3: CASSWMGGTEAFF. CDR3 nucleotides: TGTGCCAGCAGCTGGATGGGGGGCACTGAAGCTTTCTTT.

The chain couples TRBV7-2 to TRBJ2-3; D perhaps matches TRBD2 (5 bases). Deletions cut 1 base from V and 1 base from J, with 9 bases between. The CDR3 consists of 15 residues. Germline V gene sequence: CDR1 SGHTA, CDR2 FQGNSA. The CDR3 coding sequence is TGTGCCAGCAGCTTAGTATCGCGGGGCACAGATACGCAGTATTTT. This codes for CASSLVSRGTDTQYF.

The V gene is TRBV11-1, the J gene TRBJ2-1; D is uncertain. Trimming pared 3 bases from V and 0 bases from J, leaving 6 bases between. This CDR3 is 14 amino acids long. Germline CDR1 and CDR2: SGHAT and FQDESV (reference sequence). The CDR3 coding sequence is TGTGCCAGCAGCTTGGGCAGCTCCTACAATGAGCAGTTCTTC. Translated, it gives CASSLGSSYNEQFF. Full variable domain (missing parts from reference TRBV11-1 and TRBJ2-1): EAEVAQSPRYKITEKSQAVAFWCDPISGHATLYWYRQILGQGPELLVQFQDESVVDDSQLPKDRFSAERLKGVDSTLKIQPAELGDSAMYLCASSLGSSYNEQFFGPGTRLTVL.

The CDR3 spells CASRYGVGGRRVSEQFF. In nucleotides, the CDR3 is TGTGCCAGTAGGTATGGGGTTGGCGGGCGAAGGGTATCTGAGCAGTTCTTC. The chain has TRBV19 and TRBJ2-1, with D perhaps matching TRBD2 (5 bases). The length of the CDR3 is 17 residues. Germline CDR1 and CDR2: LNHDA and SQIVND (reference sequence). V gave up 6 bases and J gave up 9 bases, with 27 bases separating them.

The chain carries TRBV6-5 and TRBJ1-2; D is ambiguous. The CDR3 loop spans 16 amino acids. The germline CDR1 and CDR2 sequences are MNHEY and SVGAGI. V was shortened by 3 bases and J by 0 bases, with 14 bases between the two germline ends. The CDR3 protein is CASSYLDGGANYGYTF. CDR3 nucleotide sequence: TGTGCCAGCAGTTATTTGGACGGAGGTGCTAACTATGGCTACACCTTC.

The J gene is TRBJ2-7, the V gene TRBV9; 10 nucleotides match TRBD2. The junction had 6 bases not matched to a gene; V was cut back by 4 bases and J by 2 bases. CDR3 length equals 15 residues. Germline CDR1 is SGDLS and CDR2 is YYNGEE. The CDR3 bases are TGTGCCAGCAGCCTCCTAGCGGGAGCCGCCTACGAGCAGTACTTC. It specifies CASSLLAGAAYEQYF.

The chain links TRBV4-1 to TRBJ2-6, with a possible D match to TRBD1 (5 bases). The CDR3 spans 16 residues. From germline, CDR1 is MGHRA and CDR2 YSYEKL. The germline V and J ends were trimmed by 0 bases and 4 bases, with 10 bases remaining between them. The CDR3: CASSQDPRAGANVLTF. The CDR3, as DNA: TGCGCCAGCAGCCAAGATCCCAGGGCCGGGGCCAACGTCCTGACTTTC.

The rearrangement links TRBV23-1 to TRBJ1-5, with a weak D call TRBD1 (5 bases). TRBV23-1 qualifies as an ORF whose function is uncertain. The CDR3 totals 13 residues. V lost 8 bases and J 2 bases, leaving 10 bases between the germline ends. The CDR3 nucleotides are TGCGCCAGCGGTCGGGGGGGCAATCAGCCCCAGCATTTT. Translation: CASGRGGNQPQHF.